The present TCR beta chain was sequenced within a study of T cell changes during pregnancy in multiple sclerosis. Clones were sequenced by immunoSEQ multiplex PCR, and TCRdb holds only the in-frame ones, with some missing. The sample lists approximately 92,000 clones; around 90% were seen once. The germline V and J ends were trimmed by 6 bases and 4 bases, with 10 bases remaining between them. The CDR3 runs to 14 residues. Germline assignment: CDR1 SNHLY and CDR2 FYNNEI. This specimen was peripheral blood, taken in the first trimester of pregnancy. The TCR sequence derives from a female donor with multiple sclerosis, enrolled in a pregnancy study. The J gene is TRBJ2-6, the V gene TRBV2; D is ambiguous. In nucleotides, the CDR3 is TGTGCCAGCAGGGCAGGTTCCGGGGCCAACGTCCTGACTTTC. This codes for CASRAGSGANVLTF.